This T cell receptor beta chain was retrieved from a study of PD-1 blockade in mismatch repair-deficient tumors. The assay was immunoSEQ multiplex PCR, and TCRdb's table has in-frame clones only and misses some. The sample has 100,000 to 150,000 clones, approximately 86% seen once. A word on this clone: Its antigen is not identified.

Study outcomes and limitations: Tumor-resident clones, often undetectable pretreatment in blood, expanded then contracted after pembrolizumab.

Mismatch repair deficiency was confirmed in all patients, by PCR or immunohistochemistry. Source: peripheral blood, taken 44 weeks after starting pembrolizumab. The clonotype was recovered from an adult with mismatch repair-deficient cancer.

CDR3 in amino acids: CAISESTGQSGGTQYF. CDR3 sequence (DNA): TGTGCCATCAGTGAGTCGACGGGCCAGTCCGGAGGGACCCAGTACTTC. The J gene is TRBJ2-5, the V gene TRBV10-3, with D possibly being TRBD2 (5 bases). Deletions cut 0 bases from V and 7 bases from J, with 18 bases between. From germline, CDR1 is ENHRY and CDR2 SYGVKD. The CDR3 runs to 16 residues.